This TCR beta chain was found in a study of T cell responses to AZD1222 COVID-19 vaccine. Overall study findings and caveats: Per reports, nearly half of all spike-specific TCRs target regions that are unmutated in variants.

As concerns this clone: Its antigen is undetermined. A read error may produce the germline difference seen at one junction end.

Assay: immunoSEQ multiplex PCR; the TCRdb copy retains only in-frame clones and omits some. The table lists 100,000 or so clones, 80% to 95% of them singletons, with approximately 3.1% in the top ten. Germline loops: CDR1 SGHTS, CDR2 YDEGEE. CDR3 size: 14 residues. This rearrangement joins TRBV5-8 to TRBJ2-1, with D possibly matching TRBD1 (6 bases). The source material was peripheral blood, sampled 28 days after the second AZD1222 dose. The clonotype was recovered from an adult who received the AZD1222 COVID-19 vaccine. CDR3 residues: CASRFGRGYNEQFF. The CDR3 DNA follows: TGTGCCAGCCGCTTCGGCAGGGGATACAATGAGCAGTTCTTC.